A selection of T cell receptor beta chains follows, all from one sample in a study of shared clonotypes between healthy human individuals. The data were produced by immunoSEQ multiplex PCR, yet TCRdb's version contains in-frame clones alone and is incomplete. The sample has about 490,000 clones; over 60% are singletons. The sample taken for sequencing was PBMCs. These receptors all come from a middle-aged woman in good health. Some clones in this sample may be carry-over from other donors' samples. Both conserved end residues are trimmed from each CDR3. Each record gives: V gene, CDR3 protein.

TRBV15 ATSRDLGGLTEAF
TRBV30 AWSARGTDEKLF
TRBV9 ASSYAGLAGETQY
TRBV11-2 ASSFNPGLAGGDSYEQY
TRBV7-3 ASGRGMNTEAF
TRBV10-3 AISESGGGNTDTQY
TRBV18 ASSPAGRETEAF
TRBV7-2 ASSPDPIYEQY
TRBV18 ASSGGSYNEQF
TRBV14 ASSLPSGNTIY
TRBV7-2 ASSLQTSGIATDTQY
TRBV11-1 ASSSRPTGGHYGYT
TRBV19 ASSTGTRNQPQH
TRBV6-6 ASSPGRTKAF
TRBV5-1 ASSLEAGVNNEQF
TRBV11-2 ASRREGAQETQY
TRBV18 TSSPFGTANTGELF
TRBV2 AMGQKHNSPLH
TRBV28 ASSSIAGGPSGEQY
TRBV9 ASSRSSGGTDTQY
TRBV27 ASSLSRNTEAF
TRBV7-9 ASSSQGASRTGELF
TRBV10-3 AITGEGHQNTEAF
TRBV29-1 RVSSGGNKPQH
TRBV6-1 ASSDMGTQPQH
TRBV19 ASSPGLAGGLGIHEQF
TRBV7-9 ASSFTGGRQETQY
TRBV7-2 ASSLAGGSYEQY
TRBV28 ASSRQGLVRSNQPQH
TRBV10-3 AISGTGNYGYT
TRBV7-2 ASSLVEPGQRSTDTQY
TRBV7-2 ASSSASGIRTGELF
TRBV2 ASGGQGRETQY
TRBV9 ASSVGQGDSYEQY
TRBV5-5 ASSSTTGGNQPQH
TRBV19 ASSITPSYEQY
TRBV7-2 ASSPWGEQF
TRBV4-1 ASSQGPSVVGDTQY
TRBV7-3 ASSYGVYNEQF
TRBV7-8 ATNLGSSSYEQY
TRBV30 AWTTGTYQPQH
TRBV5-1 ASSDIGVGANVLT
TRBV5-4 ASSLGGRTTNYEQY
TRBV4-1 ASSQPPGLAGEQY
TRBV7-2 ASSPRTSGRRETQY
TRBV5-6 ASSSGSYEQY
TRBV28 ASSLYQDFGYT